This is a list of T cell receptor beta chains from one sample in a study of T-cell reconstitution after alpha-beta-depleted transplantation in children. TCRdb ran MiXCR on the PCR reads and lists one entry per CDR3 protein. The sample shows about 200,000 distinct CDR3 sequences, roughly 7% of them seen only once. The sequenced sample was PBMCs, obtained before TCRalphabeta/CD19-depleted stem cell transplant. Receptor source: a boy younger than 10 with acute lymphoblastic leukemia, due to receive a stem cell transplant. Each CDR3 is given with its conserved first and last residue. The D gene is left open where the match is weak. The size entry is marked missing in some rows and otherwise reads once, few, many or a size class.

many,-,TRBJ2-2,TRBV20-1,TGCAGTTCAACTCGAACCGGGGAGCTGTTTTTT,CSSTRTGELFF
many,TRBD2,TRBJ2-2,TRBV20-1,TGCAGTGCTGGGGGTAGCAGCGGGAGATCGGGGGAGCTGTTTTTT,CSAGGSSGRSGELFF
many,-,TRBJ1-6,TRBV5-1,TGCGCCAGCAGCTTGGCAGGGGACGGTTATAATTCACCCCTCCACTTT,CASSLAGDGYNSPLHF
many,-,TRBJ2-1,TRBV4-1,TGCGCCAGCAGCCAAGATATTCTAGCGTCCTACCTTGAGCAGTTCTTC,CASSQDILASYLEQFF
-,-,TRBJ2-7,TRBV11-1,TGTGCCAGCAGCTCGGACTTCCCCTACGAGCAGTACTTC,CASSSDFPYEQYF
many,-,TRBJ2-7,TRBV28,TGTGCCAGCAGCGCCGTGGAGGAGCAGTACTTC,CASSAVEEQYF
many,-,TRBJ2-5,TRBV4-3,TGCGCCAGCAGCCAAGAGTTTCCCGCCGAGACCCAGTACTTC,CASSQEFPAETQYF
many,TRBD1,TRBJ2-3,TRBV6-1,TGTGCCAGCAGACCCGGGACAGCCTTCACAGATACGCAGTATTTT,CASRPGTAFTDTQYF
many,-,TRBJ1-3,TRBV12-3/TRBV12-4,TGTGCCAGCACTGACAGCTCTGGAAACACCATATATTTT,CASTDSSGNTIYF
many,-,TRBJ1-5,TRBV28,TGTGCCGCTAGGGGGGATAGCAATCAGCCCCAGCATTTT,CAARGDSNQPQHF
many,-,TRBJ1-1,TRBV29-1,TGCAGCGGGTTGGGGAACACTGAAGCTTTCTTT,CSGLGNTEAFF
few,-,TRBJ2-3,TRBV27,TGTGCCAGCAGTTTACGACCTCCAGATACGCAGTATTTT,CASSLRPPDTQYF
many,-,TRBJ2-7,TRBV29-1,TGCAGCGTCATACCGACAGCCTCCTACGAGCAGTACTTC,CSVIPTASYEQYF
many,-,TRBJ2-1,TRBV29-1,TGCAGCGTTTCGATAAACAATGAGCAGTTCTTC,CSVSINNEQFF
many,TRBD1,TRBJ1-3,TRBV20-1,TGCAGTGCATTGACAGGGAGAGATACTGGAAACACCATATATTTT,CSALTGRDTGNTIYF
few,-,TRBJ1-2,TRBV4-3,TGCGCCAGCAGCCAAGTAGGGGGAGGGACCTATGGCTACACCTTC,CASSQVGGGTYGYTF
few,TRBD1,TRBJ2-7,TRBV10-3,TGTGCCGCGCAACCAGGACAGGGGGCCAACGAGCAGTACTTC,CAAQPGQGANEQYF
-,-,TRBJ2-2,TRBV21-1,TGTGCCAGCAGCTTTCCTCAGCGACTAGCGGGGGGCCCTAACACCGGGGAGCTGTTTTTT,CASSFPQRLAGGPNTGELFF
many,-,TRBJ2-6,TRBV29-1,TGCAGCGTTGGAGTGGCGGGTTCGACCTCTGGGGCCAACGTCCTGACTTTC,CSVGVAGSTSGANVLTF
many,-,TRBJ1-5,TRBV7-8,TGTGCCAGCAGCATAGACAGGACAAGCAATCAGCCCCAGCATTTT,CASSIDRTSNQPQHF
many,-,TRBJ2-7,TRBV7-2,TGTGCCAGCAGCTTCAGTCCGTCCTACGAGCAGTACTTC,CASSFSPSYEQYF
many,-,TRBJ2-7,TRBV27,TGTGCCAGCAGTTTATCGCGGCAGGGTCAGCAGTACTTC,CASSLSRQGQQYF
many,-,TRBJ2-1,TRBV28,TGTGCCAGCGACAACTCCTACAATGAGCAGTTCTTC,CASDNSYNEQFF
-,TRBD2,TRBJ2-1,TRBV20-1,TGCAGTGCTAACTCCGCGACTAGCGGCCGAAGCTCCTACAATGAGCAGTTCTTC,CSANSATSGRSSYNEQFF
many,-,TRBJ2-4,TRBV4-3,TGCGCCAGCAGCACGACAGTCAGGGGGGACATTCAGTACTTC,CASSTTVRGDIQYF
-,-,TRBJ2-1,TRBV28,TGTGCCAGCAGTTTATCTGGACTCGACAATGAGCAGTTCTTC,CASSLSGLDNEQFF
many,TRBD2,TRBJ2-2,TRBV6-2/TRBV6-3,TGTGCCAGCAGTTACCGGGCGGGAGAAAGGAACACCGGGGAGCTGTTTTTT,CASSYRAGERNTGELFF
few,-,TRBJ2-7,TRBV2,TGTGCCAGCCGCCCTGTCGGGGAAACCTACGAGCAGTACTTC,CASRPVGETYEQYF
-,TRBD1,TRBJ2-5,TRBV20-1,TGCAGTGCTAGAGATCGGCGGACAGGTGCGGAGACCCAGTACTTC,CSARDRRTGAETQYF
many,TRBD1,TRBJ2-7,TRBV7-9,TGTGCCAGCAGCGCTGGGACAGAGTACTACGAGCAGTACTTC,CASSAGTEYYEQYF
-,-,TRBJ2-1,TRBV12-3/TRBV12-4,TGTGCCAGCAGCCCCGACTTGGGCCCCCATGAGCAGTTCTTC,CASSPDLGPHEQFF
-,-,TRBJ2-5,TRBV4-2,TGTGCCAGCAGCCCCGCGGATTTGGGATGGGGGCGAACCGGAGAGACCCAGTACTTC,CASSPADLGWGRTGETQYF
many,-,TRBJ2-7,TRBV11-2,TGTGCCAGCAGCGCAGTAGCTTACGAGCAGTACTTC,CASSAVAYEQYF
many,TRBD2,TRBJ2-7,TRBV5-1,TGCGCCAGCACCGAAAGACTAGCGGGGGGCCGCGAGCAGTACTTC,CASTERLAGGREQYF
many,-,TRBJ1-1,TRBV5-1,TGCGCCAGCAGCCGGGGCAGGGGATCGCGGAACACTGAAGCTTTCTTT,CASSRGRGSRNTEAFF
-,-,TRBJ2-3,TRBV12-3/TRBV12-4,TGTGCCAGCAGTCAATCAGACAGTTATAGCACAGATACGCAGTATTTT,CASSQSDSYSTDTQYF
few,-,TRBJ2-3,TRBV5-5,TGTGCCAGCAGCTCTAGGGCAGCCGAGTTCACAGATACGCAGTATTTT,CASSSRAAEFTDTQYF
few,-,TRBJ2-1,TRBV20-1,TGCAGTGCTAGAGCAGATCCGGGGGGCCCATACAATGAGCAGTTCTTC,CSARADPGGPYNEQFF
many,TRBD1,TRBJ1-5,TRBV29-1,TGCAGCGTTAGCCTGGGGACAGGGGGCGCAGGGCCCCAGCATTTT,CSVSLGTGGAGPQHF
many,-,TRBJ2-7,TRBV5-1,TGCGCCAGCAGCTTGAACCCGACAGGTACCATCTACGAGCAGTACTTC,CASSLNPTGTIYEQYF
many,TRBD1,TRBJ1-1,TRBV28,TGTGCCAGCAACAACAGGGGGCTGCCTGAAGCTTTCTTT,CASNNRGLPEAFF
many,TRBD2,TRBJ2-1,TRBV28,TGTGCCAGCAGTTTATCCTTACGCCAGCGGGGGAATGCAAAGAACAATGAGCAGTTCTTC,CASSLSLRQRGNAKNNEQFF
many,TRBD1,TRBJ1-5,TRBV12-3/TRBV12-4,TGTGCCAGCAGCTGGACAGGTAATCAGCCCCAGCATTTT,CASSWTGNQPQHF
many,-,TRBJ2-7,TRBV10-3,TGTGCCATCTGGCCGGGATCCTACGAGCAGTACTTC,CAIWPGSYEQYF
many,-,TRBJ2-7,TRBV9,TGTGCCAGCAGCGTCGGTACCCCTGGCGAGCAGTACTTC,CASSVGTPGEQYF
many,-,TRBJ2-2,TRBV12-3/TRBV12-4,TGTGCCAGCACTAGTTTCACCGGGGAGCTGTTTTTT,CASTSFTGELFF
-,-,TRBJ1-4,TRBV18,TGTGCCAGCTCACCTGACCAAGGACAGAAACTGTTTTTT,CASSPDQGQKLFF
many,-,TRBJ2-5,TRBV5-1,TGCGCCAGCAGCCTACACCAAGAGACCCAGTACTTC,CASSLHQETQYF
few,-,TRBJ2-3,TRBV20-1,TGCAGTGCTAGAGGGTTCGACAGAAGCTACACAGATACGCAGTATTTT,CSARGFDRSYTDTQYF
many,-,TRBJ2-1,TRBV28,TGTGCCAGCAGTCTTACCGCCCTAGAGCAGTTCTTC,CASSLTALEQFF
-,TRBD1,TRBJ2-4,TRBV30,TGTGCCTGGGGAGCAACGGGACAGCCTCTCGGTTTGTACTTC,CAWGATGQPLGLYF
few,-,TRBJ1-4,TRBV12-3/TRBV12-4,TGTGCCAGCAGTTGGTCTTCCTCTAATGAAAAACTGTTTTTT,CASSWSSSNEKLFF
few,TRBD2,TRBJ2-1,TRBV7-2,TGTGCCAGCAGCTCCCCCCCCGGGACTAGCGGCTACAATGAGCAGTTCTTC,CASSSPPGTSGYNEQFF
many,TRBD2,TRBJ2-2,TRBV20-1,TGCAGTGCTCCCTCTAGCGGGGGGGCCTTCGGGGAGCTGTTTTTT,CSAPSSGGAFGELFF
many,TRBD2,TRBJ2-3,TRBV20-1,TGCAGTGCGACAATTCCTAGCGGGGTTATAGATACGCAGTATTTT,CSATIPSGVIDTQYF
many,-,TRBJ2-3,TRBV7-2,TGTGCCAGCAGCTTAGAGGATGTTTCGCAGTATTTT,CASSLEDVSQYF
few,TRBD2,TRBJ2-1,TRBV29-1,TGCAGCGTTGAGTCGGGGGGGGCCGGCAATGAGCAGTTCTTC,CSVESGGAGNEQFF
few,TRBD2,TRBJ2-7,TRBV5-1,TGCGCCAGCAGCTTGGCCGGTATTGCGGGACTAGCGGGGGGCCCCAACGAGCAGTACTTC,CASSLAGIAGLAGGPNEQYF
many,-,TRBJ1-1,TRBV5-1,TGCGCCAGCAGCCCGGGTGAAGCTTTCTTT,CASSPGEAFF
many,-,TRBJ2-5,TRBV28,TGTGCCAGCAGTTTACCCTACAGGGCGGAAGAGACCCAGTACTTC,CASSLPYRAEETQYF